These 17 T cell receptor beta chains were all obtained from the same sample, sequenced in a study of cytomegalovirus exposure and HLA in healthy donors. PCR employed 60 Vbeta and 13 Jbeta primers. Sequencing used immunoSEQ multiplex PCR; TCRdb keeps in-frame clones, though not all of them. The repertoire consists of approximately 170,000 clones, with approximately 80% occurring once and the leading ten covering about 2.4%. Specimen: PBMCs. These receptors were obtained from a male donor in good health and CMV-seronegative.

The chain combines TRBV9 with TRBJ2-7; 7 bases fit TRBD1. Germline V gene sequence: CDR1 SGDLS, CDR2 YYNGEE. The V and J ends lost 0 bases and 0 bases, in that order; junction bases with no gene match: 6. CDR3 length equals 16 residues. The chain's CDR3 is CASSVGSKGASYEQYF. CDR3 DNA sequence: TGTGCCAGCAGCGTAGGGTCCAAGGGGGCCTCCTACGAGCAGTACTTC.

The genes are TRBV28 and TRBJ2-2, with D unclear. CDR1 and CDR2 from the germline V gene are MDHEN and SYDVKM. The CDR3 loop spans 14 amino acids. V was pared by 5 bases and J by 4 bases, with 11 bases between. Here the CDR3 reads CASSIGLPTGELFF. As DNA, the CDR3 is TGTGCCAGCAGTATTGGCCTCCCCACCGGGGAGCTGTTTTTT.

This chain links TRBV11-3 with TRBJ2-3; TRBD2 might be the D (6 bases). The CDR3 length is 15 residues. Trimming stripped 5 bases from V and 2 bases from J, with 14 bases between. The germline V gene encodes CDR1 SGHNT and CDR2 YENEEA. Here the CDR3 DNA reads TGTGCCAGCAGCCATTACCGGGAGCTCACAGATACGCAGTATTTT. Translating it yields CASSHYRELTDTQYF.

The chain carries TRBV15 and TRBJ2-7; 8 bases match TRBD2. V gave up 0 bases and J gave up 5 bases; unmatched junction bases: 18. The CDR3 covers 19 residues. In germline, CDR1 is LNHNV, CDR2 YYDKDF (reference sequence). The CDR3 DNA reads TGTGCCACCAGCAGAGATCATGTGGGGGCGGGGGGCCATAGCCACGAGCAGTACTTC. Protein product: CATSRDHVGAGGHSHEQYF.

The J gene is TRBJ2-7, the V gene TRBV30; D not certain. CDR1 and CDR2 from the germline V gene are GTSNPN and SVGIG (reference sequence). This CDR3 is built from 11 residues. Trimming took off 2 bases at V and 3 bases at J, with 5 bases between the two ends. As DNA, the CDR3 is TGTGCCTGGAGTTCTCTCTACGAGCAGTACTTC. This sequence encodes CAWSSLYEQYF.

This chain links TRBV16 with TRBJ2-1, with 8 bases fitting TRBD2. Germline V gene lookup returns CDR1 KGHSY and CDR2 FQNENV. The CDR3 sequence is 14 residues long. Trimming cost V 4 bases and J 7 bases; bases outside gene matches: 6. CDR3 DNA: TGTGCCAGCAGCCGTTCAGGCGGGGGGAATGAGCAGTTCTTC. Its translation is CASSRSGGGNEQFF.

This clone was seen a few times. V gene TRBV25-1 combines with J gene TRBJ1-2, with 10 bases aligning to TRBD1. This CDR3 is built from 12 residues. V shed 8 bases, J shed 14 bases, and the junction held 11 bases outside the gene matches. Germline V gene lookup returns CDR1 MGHDK and CDR2 SYGVNS. Here the CDR3 reads CASDSPGQGSTF. CDR3 in DNA: TGTGCCAGCGATTCGCCGGGACAGGGGTCAACCTTC.

The sample holds a few counts of this clone. The chain carries TRBV4-3 and TRBJ1-4; 8 positions match TRBD1. With 1 base clipped from V and 7 bases from J, the junction kept 5 bases outside the gene matches. Germline-derived CDR1 and CDR2 are LGHNA and YSLEER. This CDR3 has 15 amino acids. This CDR3 reads CASSQAQGEGEKLFF. The CDR3 DNA follows: TGCGCCAGCAGCCAAGCACAGGGGGAGGGTGAAAAACTGTTTTTT.

V gene TRBV7-2 combines with J gene TRBJ2-1, with 7 bases that match TRBD2. CDR1 is SGHTA, CDR2 FQGNSA, per germline. The CDR3 runs 16 residues. Losses at the gene ends were 3 bases for V and 4 bases for J; bases not matched to a gene: 9. CDR3 DNA sequence: TGTGCCAGCAGCTTGGGGGGGGTCGGGAGGTACAATGAGCAGTTCTTC. It codes for CASSLGGVGRYNEQFF. The full variable domain, in which reference TRBV7-2 and TRBJ2-1 provide the parts outside the CDR3, is GAGVSQSPSNKVTEKGKDVELRCDPISGHTALYWYRQSLGQGLEFLIYFQGNSAPDKSGLPSDRFSAERTGGSVSTLTIQRTQQEDSAVYLCASSLGGVGRYNEQFFGPGTRLTVL.

This clone was detected a few times. The J gene is TRBJ2-1, the V gene TRBV5-1; unclear D gene. Trimming stripped 3 bases from V and 7 bases from J, with 14 bases between. This CDR3 is built from 14 residues. The germline CDR1 and CDR2 sequences are SGHRS and YFSETQ. The CDR3: CASSYRGLDNEQFF. DNA for the CDR3: TGCGCCAGCAGCTATCGTGGTTTAGATAATGAGCAGTTCTTC.

The CDR3 region is CASSARQGSYNEQFF. The CDR3 DNA sequence: TGTGCCAGCAGCGCGAGACAGGGCTCCTACAATGAGCAGTTCTTC. This chain joins TRBV9 and TRBJ2-1; 7 nucleotides line up with TRBD1. J lost 0 bases, V lost 3 bases, and 3 bases had no gene match. CDR1 is SGDLS, CDR2 YYNGEE, per germline. This CDR3 is 15 amino acids long. The complete variable domain, with remaining parts taken from reference TRBV9 and TRBJ2-1, reads DSGVTQTPKHLITATGQRVTLRCSPRSGDLSVYWYQQSLDQGLQFLIQYYNGEERAKGNILERFSAQQFPDLHSELNLSSLELGDSALYFCASSARQGSYNEQFFGPGTRLTVL.

The genes are TRBV6-5 and TRBJ1-2, with D perhaps TRBD1 (5 bases). Germline V gives CDR1 MNHEY, CDR2 SVGAGI. Trimming cost V 1 base and J 5 bases, with 11 bases left between them. The CDR3 is 14 amino acids. This CDR3 reads CASSYLDPGYGYTF. The DNA for the CDR3 is TGTGCCAGCAGTTACTTGGACCCAGGGTATGGCTACACCTTC.

The chain joins TRBV7-6 to TRBJ2-5, with D possibly TRBD2 on 6 matching bases. The CDR3 length is 15 residues. The germline V and J ends were trimmed by 5 bases and 5 bases, with 18 bases remaining between them. Germline assignment: CDR1 SGHVS and CDR2 FNYEAQ. The CDR3, as DNA: TGTGCCAGCAGCCCCCGAAATGGCGCGGGGGAGACCCAGTACTTC. Its translation: CASSPRNGAGETQYF. Supplemented by reference TRBV7-6 and TRBJ2-5, the full variable domain reads GAGVSQSPRYKVTKRGQDVALRCDPISGHVSLYWYRQALGQGPEFLTYFNYEAQQDKSGLPNDRFSAERPEGSISTLTIQRTEQRDSAMYRCASSPRNGAGETQYFGPGTRLLVL.

This clone has a handful of counts. The chain is built from TRBV4-1 and TRBJ2-2; 7 nucleotides line up with TRBD2. Trimming took 1 base from V and 10 from J; bases not matched to a gene: 3. The germline gives CDR1 MGHRA, CDR2 YSYEKL. This CDR3 spans 13 amino acids. The CDR3 protein is CASSQVGGEELFF. The CDR3 coding sequence is TGCGCCAGCAGCCAAGTGGGAGGGGAGGAGCTGTTTTTT.

The genes are TRBV19 and TRBJ2-7, with TRBD2 as a possible D gene (6 bases). V lost 6 bases, J lost 4 bases, and 16 bases lay in between. The CDR3 extends over 14 amino acids. Germline values: CDR1 LNHDA, CDR2 SQIVND (reference sequence). The CDR3, as DNA: TGTGCCAGTAGCGGGGGTCCTAGAACATACGAGCAGTACTTC. It encodes CASSGGPRTYEQYF.

This clone was counted many times. This rearrangement joins TRBV5-4 to TRBJ2-7; 9 bases are a match to TRBD2. Trimming removed 4 bases from V and 0 bases from J; junction bases left unmatched: 11. The germline V gene has CDR1 SGHNT and CDR2 YYREEE (reference sequence). This CDR3 spans 17 amino acids. CDR3 loop: CASSNALAGRRSYEQYF. CDR3 bases: TGTGCCAGCAGCAACGCTCTAGCGGGGCGCCGCTCCTACGAGCAGTACTTC.

The chain recombines TRBV5-4 with TRBJ1-5, with D possibly TRBD1 on 6 matching bases. This CDR3 is 13 amino acids long. Germline V gives CDR1 SGHNT, CDR2 YYREEE (reference sequence). V was clipped by 4 bases and J by 8 bases, with 13 bases between them. The CDR3 bases are TGTGCCAGCAGCCCGGGGGGGCGTGAGCCCCAGCATTTT. Its protein product is CASSPGGREPQHF.